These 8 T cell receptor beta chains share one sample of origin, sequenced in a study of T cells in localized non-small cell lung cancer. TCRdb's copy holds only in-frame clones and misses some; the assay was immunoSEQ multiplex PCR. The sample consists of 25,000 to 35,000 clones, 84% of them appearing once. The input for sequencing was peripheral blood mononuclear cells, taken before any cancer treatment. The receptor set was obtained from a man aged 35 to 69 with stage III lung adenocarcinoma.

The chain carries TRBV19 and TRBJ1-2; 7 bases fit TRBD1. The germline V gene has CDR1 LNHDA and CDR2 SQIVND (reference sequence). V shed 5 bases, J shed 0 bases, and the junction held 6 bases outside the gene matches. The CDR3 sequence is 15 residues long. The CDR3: CASSGTEAPNYGYTF. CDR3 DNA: TGTGCCAGTAGTGGGACAGAAGCCCCTAACTATGGCTACACCTTC.

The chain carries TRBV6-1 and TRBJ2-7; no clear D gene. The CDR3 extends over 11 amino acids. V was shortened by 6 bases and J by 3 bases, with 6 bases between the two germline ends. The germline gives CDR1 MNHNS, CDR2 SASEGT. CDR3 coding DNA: TGTGCCAGCAGGGGGTTCTACGAGCAGTACGTC. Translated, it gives CASRGFYEQYV.

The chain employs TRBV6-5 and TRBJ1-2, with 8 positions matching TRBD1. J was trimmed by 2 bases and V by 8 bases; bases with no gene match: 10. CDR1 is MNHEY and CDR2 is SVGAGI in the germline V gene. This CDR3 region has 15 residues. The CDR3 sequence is CASVPLRTGNYGYTF. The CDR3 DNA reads TGTGCCAGCGTGCCTTTGCGGACAGGGAACTATGGCTACACCTTC.

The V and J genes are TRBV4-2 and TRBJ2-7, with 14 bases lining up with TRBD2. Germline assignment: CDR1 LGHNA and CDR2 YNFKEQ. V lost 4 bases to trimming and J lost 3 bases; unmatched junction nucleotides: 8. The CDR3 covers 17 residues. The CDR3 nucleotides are TGTGCCAGCAGCCGCGAGGGACTAGCGGGAGAGCACTACGAGCAGTACTTC. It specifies CASSREGLAGEHYEQYF.

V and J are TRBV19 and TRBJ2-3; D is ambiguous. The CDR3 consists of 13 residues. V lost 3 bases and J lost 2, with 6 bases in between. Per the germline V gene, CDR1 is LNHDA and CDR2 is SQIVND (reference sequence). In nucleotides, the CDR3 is TGTGCCAGTAGTATCACCCACACAGATACGCAGTATTTT. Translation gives CASSITHTDTQYF.

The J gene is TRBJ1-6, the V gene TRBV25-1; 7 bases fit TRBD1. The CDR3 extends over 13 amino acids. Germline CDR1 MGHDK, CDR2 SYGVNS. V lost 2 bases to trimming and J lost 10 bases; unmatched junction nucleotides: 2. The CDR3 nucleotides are TGTGCCAGCAGTGAAACAGGGGTATCACCCCTCCACTTT. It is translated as CASSETGVSPLHF.

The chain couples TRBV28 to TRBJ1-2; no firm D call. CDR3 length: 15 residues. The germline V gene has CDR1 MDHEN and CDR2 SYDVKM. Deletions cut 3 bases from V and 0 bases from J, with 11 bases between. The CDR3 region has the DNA TGTGCCAGCAGTTTGTGGCAGGACCCTAACTATGGCTACACCTTC. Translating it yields CASSLWQDPNYGYTF.

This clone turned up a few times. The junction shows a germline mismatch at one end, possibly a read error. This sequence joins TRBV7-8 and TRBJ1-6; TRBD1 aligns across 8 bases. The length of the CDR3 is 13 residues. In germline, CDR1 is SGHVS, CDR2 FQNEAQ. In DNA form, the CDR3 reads TGTGCCGGCAGAACAGGGGGTAATTCACCCCTCCACTTT. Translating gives CAGRTGGNSPLHF.